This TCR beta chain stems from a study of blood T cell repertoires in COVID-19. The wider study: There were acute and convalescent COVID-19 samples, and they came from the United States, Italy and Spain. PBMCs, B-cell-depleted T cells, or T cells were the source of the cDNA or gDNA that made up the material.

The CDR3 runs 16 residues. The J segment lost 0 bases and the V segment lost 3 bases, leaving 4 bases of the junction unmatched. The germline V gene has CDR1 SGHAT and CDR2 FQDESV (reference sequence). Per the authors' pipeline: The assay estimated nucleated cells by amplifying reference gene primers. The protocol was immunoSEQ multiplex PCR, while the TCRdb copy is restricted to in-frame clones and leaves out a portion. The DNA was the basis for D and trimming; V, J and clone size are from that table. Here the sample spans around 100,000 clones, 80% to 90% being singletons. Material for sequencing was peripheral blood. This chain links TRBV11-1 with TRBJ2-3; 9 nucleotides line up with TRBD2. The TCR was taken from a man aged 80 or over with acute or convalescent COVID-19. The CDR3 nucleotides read TGTGCCAGCAGCTTCCTGGCGGGAGGGAGCACAGATACGCAGTATTTT. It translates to CASSFLAGGSTDTQYF.